The 10 T cell receptor beta chains below all came from one sample that was sequenced in a study of T cells in Graves' hyperthyroidism and ophthalmopathy. TCR beta CDR3 region amplification was performed from RNA transcripts. Initially, a first-round RT-PCR of the TCR CDR3 employed the HTBI primer set. TCRdb fed the multiplex PCR reads into MiXCR, producing one record per CDR3 protein. Of a few hundred thousand distinct CDR3 sequences listed, approximately 15% are singletons. The source material was blood. The receptors stem from a woman aged 25 to 39 with Graves' hyperthyroidism.

This clonotype was counted ten times or more. CDR3 in DNA: TGTGCCAGCAGAACCCGTCCGGGTAGGGACACTGAAGCTTTCTTT. It codes for CASRTRPGRDTEAFF. The chain combines TRBV12-3 or TRBV12-4 with TRBJ1-1; D remains ambiguous. CDR3 length equals 15 residues. V was trimmed by 6 bases and J by 3 bases, leaving 17 bases between them.

This clonotype was counted ten times or more. The CDR3 DNA follows: TGTGCCTGGAGTTGGACAAATTCACCCCTCCACTTT. This translates into CAWSWTNSPLHF. This chain links TRBV30 with TRBJ1-6, with a possible D match to TRBD1 (5 bases). CDR3 length equals 12 residues. V lost 2 bases to trimming and J lost 7 bases, with 6 bases between them. Germline assignment: CDR1 GTSNPN and CDR2 SVGIG (reference sequence).

This clonotype has ten or more counts. The chain employs TRBV12-3 or TRBV12-4 and TRBJ2-1; D may be TRBD2 (6 bases). The ends were cut back, 4 bases at V and 1 base at J, with 20 bases in the middle. This CDR3 comprises 18 residues. CDR3 DNA sequence: TGTGCCAGCAGTTCGTCACCCCGAGGAGGGCCGTCCTACAATGAGCAGTTCTTC. This translates into CASSSSPRGGPSYNEQFF.

The V and J genes are TRBV19 and TRBJ2-1, with D uncertain. Trimming shortened V by 3 bases and J by 0 bases, and 15 bases separated the two germline ends. The CDR3 is made up of 17 amino acids. In germline, CDR1 is LNHDA, CDR2 SQIVND (reference sequence). CDR3 in amino acids: CASSIFSGGVSYNEQFF. The CDR3 nucleotides read TGTGCCAGTAGTATTTTTTCCGGCGGTGTCTCCTACAATGAGCAGTTCTTC. The full variable domain, in which reference TRBV19 and TRBJ2-1 provide the parts outside the CDR3, is DGGITQSPKYLFRKEGQNVTLSCEQNLNHDAMYWYRQDPGQGLRLIYYSQIVNDFQKGDIAEGYSVSREKKESFPLTVTSAQKNPTAFYLCASSIFSGGVSYNEQFFGPGTRLTVL.

This clonotype was picked up many times. The chain joins TRBV11-3 to TRBJ2-3; D may be TRBD1 (5 bases). Germline CDR1 SGHNT, CDR2 YENEEA. The CDR3 is made up of 17 amino acids. Trimming took 0 bases from V and 6 from J, leaving 19 bases between them. The CDR3 DNA is TGTGCCAGCAGCTTAGATTTCGGACCCAAAGGGGCTGATACGCAGTATTTT. As protein: CASSLDFGPKGADTQYF.

This clonotype was found many times. The chain is built from TRBV5-5 and TRBJ2-4; D is perhaps TRBD1 (5 bases). The germline V gene has CDR1 SGHKS and CDR2 YYEKEE (reference sequence). The V end was cut by 1 base, the J end by 0 bases, with 11 bases between. CDR3 length equals 16 residues. CDR3 in amino acids: CASSLFTGLAKNIQYF. The CDR3 nucleotides are TGTGCCAGCAGCTTGTTTACAGGTTTAGCCAAAAACATTCAGTACTTC.

This clonotype occurred many times. The rearrangement links TRBV11-2 to TRBJ1-1, with a weak D call TRBD1 (5 bases). V lost 5 bases and J lost 11, with 21 bases in between. The CDR3 is made up of 14 amino acids. Germline CDR1 is SGHAT and CDR2 is FQNNGV. The CDR3 loop is CASSPWGGSGLAFF. CDR3 sequence (DNA): TGTGCCAGCAGCCCTTGGGGGGGGAGCGGTCTGGCTTTCTTT.

Many counts were recorded for this clonotype. The rearrangement links TRBV4-3 to TRBJ2-2; unclear D gene. The CDR3 consists of 16 residues. Germline V gene data show CDR1 as LGHNA and CDR2 as YSLEER. Between the trimmed V and J ends, which lost 0 bases and 1 base, there was a span of 9 bases. CDR3 sequence: CASSQDSQRNTGELFF. The CDR3 DNA sequence: TGCGCCAGCAGCCAAGATTCCCAGCGGAACACCGGGGAGCTGTTTTTT.

This clonotype was observed a handful of times. J is TRBJ1-6 and V is TRBV5-1; 7 bases map to TRBD1. Losses at the gene ends were 1 base for V and 9 bases for J; bases not matched to a gene: 10. This CDR3 spans 16 amino acids. From germline, CDR1 is SGHRS and CDR2 YFSETQ. CDR3 coding DNA: TGCGCCAGCAGCTTGACAGGCGAACCAGGGGGTTCACCCCTCCACTTT. Translated, it gives CASSLTGEPGGSPLHF.

The CDR3 is CSASRLAVRNEQFF. The CDR3 nucleotides are TGCAGTGCTAGTAGACTAGCGGTACGCAATGAGCAGTTCTTC. V and J are TRBV20-1 and TRBJ2-1, with 9 bases fitting TRBD2. The CDR3 totals 14 residues. The germline gives CDR1 DFQATT, CDR2 SNEGSKA (reference sequence). The V segment lost 3 bases and the J segment 6 bases; nucleotides outside the gene matches: 6.